The T cell receptor beta chain under discussion was sequenced for a study of shared clonotypes between healthy human individuals. Study-wide results and limits: A handful of donors shared about 5% of their naive CD4 clonotypes.

Notes on this clone: Its specificity is not known. The sample holds other DNA sequences that translate to the same CDR3.

This CDR3 has 15 amino acids. The J segment lost 4 bases and the V segment lost 4 bases, leaving 5 bases of the junction unmatched. The germline gives CDR1 SGHNT, CDR2 YYREEE (reference sequence). Libraries were prepared by immunoSEQ multiplex PCR; TCRdb keeps only in-frame clonotypes and omits some of them. The sample shows hundreds of thousands of clones, approximately 74% of them seen only once. The chain couples TRBV5-4 to TRBJ2-7; 13 nucleotides agree with TRBD2. The specimen was memory CD4+ T cells sorted from blood. Subset denoted: CD45RA-negative fraction. This clonotype originated in a woman in her twenties or thirties in good health. The CDR3 nucleotides read TGTGCCAGCAGCCCTGGGACTAGCGGGACTTACGAGCAGTACTTC. Its translation: CASSPGTSGTYEQYF.